The 27 T cell receptor beta chains below were found in one sample sequenced in a study of blood T cells in healthy people across ages. A second PCR of about 7 to 12 cycles used a sample-barcoded 5' primer and a J-beta primer mix. TCRdb independently ran MiXCR on the 5' RACE reads; one entry per CDR3 protein. The sample lists hundreds of thousands of distinct CDR3 sequences, approximately 40% occurring once. The source material was blood. These receptors came from an elderly man in good health.

J is TRBJ2-1 and V is TRBV28; D is possibly TRBD2 (5 bases). The last part of the DNA fits TRBJ2-7 better; the J call may be wrong. CDR3 length: 15 amino acids. CDR1 is MDHEN, CDR2 SYDVKM, per germline. CDR3 in DNA: TGTGCCAGCAGTCCATGGGAGAGCTCCTACAATGAGCAGTACTTC. Translated: CASSPWESSYNEQYF.

The chain carries TRBV7-9 and TRBJ2-7; no firm D call. Germline V gene sequence: CDR1 SEHNR, CDR2 FQNEAQ (reference sequence). Trimming shortened V by 4 bases and J by 5 bases, and 12 bases separated the two germline ends. The length of the CDR3 is 13 residues. The DNA for the CDR3 is TGTGCCAGCAGCTCAGCGCTTTCCCACGAGCAGTACTTC. This gives the protein CASSSALSHEQYF.

The V call is TRBV7-9, the J call TRBJ1-1; D is unclear. This CDR3 is 12 amino acids long. Germline lookup yields CDR1 SEHNR and CDR2 FQNEAQ (reference sequence). V was pared by 5 bases and J by 11 bases, with 15 bases between. The CDR3 DNA follows: TGTGCCAGCAGCCGGGGTCCTACGGTGGCTTTCTTT. It yields the protein CASSRGPTVAFF.

The genes are TRBV5-3 and TRBJ2-7; D might be TRBD1 or TRBD2, each matching 5 bases. TRBV5-3 is reported as an ORF; its role is uncertain. The CDR3 runs to 14 residues. The germline V and J ends were trimmed by 3 bases and 3 bases, with 13 bases remaining between them. The CDR3 DNA reads as TGTGCCAGAAGCTACCCCTGGGGGTTCTACGAGCAGTACTTC. This translates into CARSYPWGFYEQYF.

This clonotype showed up just once. This chain joins TRBV2 and TRBJ2-3; unclear D gene. The V and J ends lost 4 bases and 8 bases respectively, with 7 bases between them. CDR3 length: 11 amino acids. Germline CDR1 is SNHLY and CDR2 is FYNNEI. DNA for the CDR3: TGTGCCAGCAGTGCCGGTAGTACGCAGTATTTT. Protein product: CASSAGSTQYF.

The chain carries TRBV29-1 and TRBJ2-1, with a tentative D call TRBD1 (6 bases). Germline CDR1 and CDR2: SQVTM and ANQGSEA. V gave up 6 bases and J gave up 3 bases, with 15 bases separating them. The CDR3 runs to 14 residues. The CDR3 protein is CSVDTGIFYNEQFF. In DNA form, the CDR3 reads TGCAGCGTGGATACAGGGATCTTCTACAATGAGCAGTTCTTC.

This sequence joins TRBV10-3 and TRBJ2-7, with D maybe TRBD1 (5 bases). Looked up from germline, CDR1 is ENHRY and CDR2 is SYGVKD. Between the trimmed V and J ends, which lost 3 bases and 3 bases, there was a span of 9 bases. This CDR3 is built from 13 residues. The CDR3 nucleotides read TGTGCCATCAGTGAACGTCAGGGCTACGAGCAGTACTTC. The encoded protein is CAISERQGYEQYF.

CDR3 amino acids: CSARDLRAGRFTDTQYF. DNA of the CDR3: TGCAGTGCTAGAGATCTTAGGGCGGGGAGATTCACAGATACGCAGTATTTT. This rearrangement joins TRBV20-1 to TRBJ2-3, with TRBD2 as a possible D gene (6 bases). Germline CDR1 and CDR2: DFQATT and SNEGSKA (reference sequence). The ends were cut back, 0 bases at V and 2 bases at J, with 18 bases in the middle. The CDR3 has 17 residues.

This clonotype was detected only a few times. V gene TRBV3-1 combines with J gene TRBJ1-1, with 8 bases fitting TRBD1. The CDR3 is 15 amino acids. From germline, CDR1 is LGHDT and CDR2 YNNKEL (reference sequence). J lost 1 base, V lost 2 bases, and 3 bases had no gene match. CDR3 sequence: CASSQPQGGNTEAFF. In nucleotides, the CDR3 is TGTGCCAGCAGCCAACCACAGGGGGGGAACACTGAAGCTTTCTTT.

The chain uses TRBV11-2 and TRBJ2-4; 9 nucleotides line up with TRBD2. V lost 0 bases and J lost 1; bases outside the gene matches: 1. In germline, CDR1 is SGHAT, CDR2 FQNNGV. CDR3 size: 16 residues. The CDR3 DNA reads as TGTGCCAGCAGCTTAGAGAGCGGGAGGGCCAAAAACATTCAGTACTTC. Residues: CASSLESGRAKNIQYF.

In its sample, this clonotype was seen a few times. The CDR3 DNA sequence: TGTGCCAGCAGCTTAGTCGACGGGGGGGGCGAGCAGTACTTC. It translates to CASSLVDGGGEQYF. The genes are TRBV7-2 and TRBJ2-7; 8 nucleotides align to TRBD2. J gave up 6 bases and V 1 base, and 5 bases lay outside the gene matches. CDR1 and CDR2 (germline): SGHTA, FQGNSA. The CDR3 is 14 residues long.

This chain uses TRBV3-1 with TRBJ2-5, with TRBD2 matching 7 bases. After removal of 1 base from V and 4 bases from J, the junction contained 9 bases not matched to a gene. The V gene's germline CDR1 is LGHDT and CDR2 YNNKEL (reference sequence). The CDR3 length is 16 residues. CDR3 coding DNA: TGTGCCAGCAGCCAAGCCGGAGGGAGGGTTTCAGAGACCCAGTACTTC. Translating gives CASSQAGGRVSETQYF.

This clonotype was detected many times. The chain uses TRBV4-3 and TRBJ2-1; TRBD1 matches at 7 bases. The junction had 12 bases not matched to a gene; V was cut back by 0 bases and J by 10 bases. From germline, CDR1 is LGHNA and CDR2 YSLEER. The CDR3 totals 16 residues. CDR3 protein: CASSQEGQSLRGEQFF. CDR3 DNA: TGCGCCAGCAGCCAAGAAGGACAATCCCTCAGGGGGGAGCAGTTCTTC.

This chain links TRBV7-2 with TRBJ1-2; perhaps TRBD1 as D (6 bases). CDR1 SGHTA and CDR2 FQGNSA come from the germline V gene. The V gene lost 5 bases and the J gene lost 1 base, with 20 bases spanning the gap. CDR3 size: 17 residues. CDR3 residues: CASSQGGGRGVNYGYTF. The CDR3 DNA is TGTGCCAGCAGCCAGGGAGGGGGAAGGGGTGTTAACTATGGCTACACCTTC.

This clonotype was observed many times. The V call is TRBV4-2, the J call TRBJ2-3; unclear D gene. The CDR3 covers 12 residues. Germline CDR1 is LGHNA and CDR2 is YNFKEQ. V lost 0 bases to trimming and J lost 7 bases, with 5 bases between them. For the CDR3, the DNA is TGTGCCAGCAGCCAAGAGAGATATACGCAGTATTTT. Amino acid sequence: CASSQERYTQYF.

The chain employs TRBV20-1 and TRBJ2-5, with 10 bases that match TRBD1. Looked up from germline, CDR1 is DFQATT and CDR2 is SNEGSKA (reference sequence). This CDR3 comprises 14 residues. V gave up 2 bases and J gave up 5 bases; unmatched junction bases: 5. The CDR3 loop reads CSARRQGALETQYF. The CDR3 bases are TGCAGTGCTAGAAGACAGGGGGCATTGGAGACCCAGTACTTC.

This clonotype was observed at least ten times. The V and J genes are TRBV4-3 and TRBJ1-2; 7 positions match TRBD1. Trimming at V came to 1 base and at J to 3 bases, leaving 5 bases not matched to a gene. The CDR3 is made up of 15 amino acids. Germline loops: CDR1 LGHNA, CDR2 YSLEER. CDR3 residues: CASSQAGQSDYGYTF. In nucleotides, the CDR3 is TGCGCCAGCAGCCAAGCGGGACAGTCAGACTATGGCTACACCTTC.

This chain joins TRBV20-1 and TRBJ2-7, with unresolved D. Germline loops: CDR1 DFQATT, CDR2 SNEGSKA (reference sequence). The CDR3 contains 12 residues. The germline V and J ends were trimmed by 4 bases and 4 bases, with 11 bases remaining between them. CDR3 protein: CSATRKRYEQYF. Here the CDR3 DNA reads TGCAGTGCTACCAGAAAGAGGTACGAGCAGTACTTC.

This clonotype was seen only a few times. This sequence joins TRBV7-2 and TRBJ2-1; tentatively, D is TRBD1 (6 bases). The ends were cut back, 1 base at V and 4 bases at J, with 11 bases in the middle. The CDR3 is made up of 15 amino acids. From germline, CDR1 is SGHTA and CDR2 FQGNSA. The CDR3: CASSLVRGGYNEQFF. The CDR3 bases are TGTGCCAGCAGCTTAGTCAGGGGTGGATACAATGAGCAGTTCTTC.

The chain employs TRBV11-2 and TRBJ2-2; 9 nucleotides match TRBD2. CDR1 and CDR2 from the germline V gene are SGHAT and FQNNGV. The ends lost 1 base at V and 2 bases at J; junction bases unmatched: 8. The CDR3 spans 18 residues. The CDR3 loop is CASSLGWLAGTNTGELFF. DNA for the CDR3: TGTGCCAGCAGCTTAGGGTGGCTAGCGGGGACCAACACCGGGGAGCTGTTTTTT.

A few counts support this clonotype. The J gene is TRBJ2-1, the V gene TRBV11-2, with 9 bases aligning to TRBD2. CDR1 is SGHAT, CDR2 FQNNGV, per germline. This CDR3 is built from 15 residues. Trimming cost V 4 bases and J 9 bases; bases outside gene matches: 10. CDR3 sequence (DNA): TGTGCCAGCAGCTCGCGGACCAGGACTAGCGTTGAGCAGTTCTTC. This codes for CASSSRTRTSVEQFF.

At least ten counts were recorded for this clonotype. The chain combines TRBV12-3 or TRBV12-4 with TRBJ2-2, with 10 bases identical to TRBD2. V dropped 0 bases and J dropped 0; count of bases not matched to a gene: 7. The CDR3 is 19 amino acids. The CDR3 is CASSLAFGLAVTNTGELFF. The CDR3, as DNA: TGTGCCAGCAGTTTAGCGTTTGGACTAGCGGTTACGAACACCGGGGAGCTGTTTTTT.

As for this clonotype: A much bigger clone sits one base away, suggesting this may be a read error. The rearrangement uses TRBV7-2 and TRBJ2-7, with D tentatively TRBD2 (6 bases). The CDR3 runs to 15 residues. Trimming stripped 5 bases from V and 7 bases from J, with 21 bases between. CDR1 is SGHTA, CDR2 FQGNSA, per germline. The CDR3 bases are TGTGCCAGCAGCCCCTGCGGGACTTTTCGGGGAGAGCAGTACTTC. It translates to CASSPCGTFRGEQYF.

The sample holds a few counts of this clonotype. The CDR3 here is CASSWETGANSYEQYF. As DNA, the CDR3 is TGTGCCAGCAGCTGGGAAACCGGGGCCAATTCCTACGAGCAGTACTTC. This sequence joins TRBV7-9 and TRBJ2-7; D is tentatively TRBD1 or TRBD2 (5 bases each). There are 16 residues in the CDR3. V was clipped by 4 bases and J by 1 base, with 17 bases between them. In germline, CDR1 is SEHNR, CDR2 FQNEAQ (reference sequence).

The genes are TRBV5-1 and TRBJ2-5; D may be TRBD2 (6 bases). V was shortened by 4 bases and J by 4 bases, with 14 bases between the two germline ends. CDR3 length equals 14 residues. In germline, CDR1 is SGHRS, CDR2 YFSETQ. CDR3 in DNA: TGCGCCAGCAGCACAGGTGCGGGGCGAGAGACCCAGTACTTC. Residues: CASSTGAGRETQYF.

The table lists this clonotype with a few counts. V is TRBV7-2 and J is TRBJ1-2; TRBD1 agrees at 7 bases. CDR1 is SGHTA, CDR2 FQGNSA, per germline. Germline trimming cut 5 bases from V and 8 bases from J; bases unmatched to any gene: 5. The CDR3 consists of 12 residues. The CDR3: CASSPTGEGYTF. The CDR3 DNA follows: TGTGCCAGCAGCCCCACAGGGGAGGGCTACACCTTC.

This clonotype was recorded many times. The V call is TRBV12-3 or TRBV12-4, the J call TRBJ2-3; 15 bases are a match to TRBD2. After removal of 4 bases from V and 1 base from J, the junction contained 12 bases not matched to a gene. The CDR3 spans 20 residues. CDR3 DNA: TGTGCCAGCAGTTCTCATACCCGGGGACTAGCGGGAGGTGGCACAGATACGCAGTATTTT. Protein product: CASSSHTRGLAGGGTDTQYF.